This T cell receptor (beta chain) was sequenced in a study of blood T cell repertoires in COVID-19 (dated by TCRdb to 2018 to 2021). About the investigation overall: Samples from collaborators originated in the United States, Italy and Spain and spanned both the acute and convalescent phases of COVID-19. The prospective study material was composed of cDNA or gDNA derived from T cells, B-cell-depleted T cells, or PBMCs. The dataset comprised deeply sampled blood TCRbeta repertoires from subjects exposed to, actively infected with, or recovered from COVID-19. The repertoires were made available in a free public database intended to serve as a resource for research on the immune response to SARS-CoV-2. The samples were drawn from two sources: the first 160 participants of the ongoing ImmuneRACE study, and fewer than 1,500 subjects contributed by 6 global collaborators. The sample metadata nearly always contained a de-identified subject ID, COVID-19 status, age in years and sex. Where available, HLA class I and class II types were taken from metadata supplied by the sample provider and were not determined by assay-based typing.

What the research found in general, with its limitations: Clinical and demographic metadata were provided uncurated, with the amount varying by source and participant.

Trimming removed 2 bases from V and 12 bases from J; the gene matches leave 12 bases unexplained. The cysteine opens and the phenylalanine closes a CDR3 of 16 amino acids. Of all the DNA, just the CDR3 is kept, 48 bases in frame from base 1. CDR1 and CDR2 are drawn from the germline V gene: ENHRY, SYGVKD. This clone has just a few counts. No cognate antigen has been identified for it. The sample holds no much larger clone one base away, and base qualities are not on file. The immunoSEQ Assay, a bias-controlled multiplex PCR, was used to amplify TCRbeta CDR3 regions from genomic DNA. As for the authors' bioinformatics: The number of nucleated cells in each sample was estimated from the amplification of reference gene primers within the assay. To quantify the absolute abundance of each unique TCRbeta CDR3 rearrangement, sequence reads were collapsed and filtered. For each sample, productive Simpson clonality was calculated as the square root of Simpson's diversity index over productive rearrangements. TCRdb re-hosts the immuneACCESS table, in-frame sequences only. Its copies lack some clones; in the studies checked, an unresolved V gene accounts for under half of them, and the cause for the rest is not known. The DNA was the basis for D and trimming; V, J and clone size are from that table. This sample comprises under 200,000 clones, around 85% of them detected only once. The top ten hold roughly 11% of the sample.

In Seattle, one collaborating source enrolled patients while the infection was active and tracked those patients longitudinally over the course of disease. Each collaborating institution followed its own protocols to collect whole blood in K2EDTA tubes. Collaborator samples were shipped for TCRbeta analysis as frozen whole blood, isolated PBMCs, or DNA extracted from either sample type. The TCR sequence derives from a woman aged 60-75 years with COVID-19, enrolled during active disease. The rearranged chain carries TRBV10-3 and TRBJ1-6; TRBD1 agrees with 8 junctional bases. Material: peripheral blood. The encoded CDR3 is CAISEPGEGQAKPLHF. The sequence in DNA is TGTGCCATCAGTGAGCCCGGAGAGGGACAGGCAAAACCCCTCCACTTT.